What follows describes a single T cell receptor beta chain. This clonotype came up many times. There is no known antigen for this receptor. Within one base of it there is no much larger clone, and no base qualities were kept. These data are taken from a study of T cells in Graves' hyperthyroidism and ophthalmopathy (dated by TCRdb to between 2018 and 2020). Concerning the study at large: Peripheral blood was collected at initial diagnosis, before any treatment. A discovery cohort of about 100 patients, roughly 45 with Graves' ophthalmopathy and 55 to 65 with stable Graves' hyperthyroidism, was used to find distinguishing TCR V-J signatures. Whether ophthalmopathy could be predicted prospectively was tested in an independent validation cohort made up of 18 to 20 hyperthyroidism patients plus 17 patients who later progressed to ophthalmopathy. The 90 to 100 discovery patients were randomly divided into training and test sets at a 7:3 ratio. In addition, the study compared T-cell repertoires in thyroid tissue and in blood from 6 or 7 Graves' hyperthyroidism patients. After sampling, hyperthyroidism patients received methimazole starting at 30 mg daily, and ophthalmopathy patients received high-dose intravenous methylprednisolone. The paper reports TCR Vbeta CDR3 sequencing of some 140 peripheral blood samples: approximately 41 ophthalmopathy, roughly 74 hyperthyroidism and around 17 progressor patients.

For this chain, trimming is 4 bases at the V end and 2 bases at the J end, and the number of junction bases without a gene match is 12. CDR3 length: 17 amino acids, cysteine to phenylalanine. Only CDR3 DNA is held: 51 bases, read in frame from base 1. The germline V gene specifies SNHLY as CDR1 and FYNNEI as CDR2. Summary of the overall study and its limitations: A 13 V-J signature model separated ophthalmopathy from stable hyperthyroidism, with 87.88% sensitivity and about 81% specificity in cross-validation and 80%/75% in testing. In validation, progression to ophthalmopathy was predicted by the model with 70.59% sensitivity and 72% to 80% specificity, a median of approximately 7.1 months before onset. No statistical method was used to fix the sample size in advance, and group allocation was not hidden from the investigators. Blood samples also contained most of the expanded thyroid clonotypes (frequency above 0.001), which suggests that blood repertoires may reflect thyroid immune responses.

The TCR beta CDR3 regions were amplified from RNA transcripts. For the first round of RT-PCR on the TCR CDR3, the HTBI primer set was used together with the Qiagen OneStep RT-PCR kit. Libraries were constructed in a second round of multiplex PCR, after which size selection and purification were performed. Sequencing of the libraries was done on an Illumina HiSeq2000 using paired-end 100 bp reads. The authors processed their data as follows. Raw data were processed with SOAPnuke, discarding reads with adapters, uncalled bases, mean Phred below 15, or no exact constant-primer or identifier match. COPE v1.2.5 was used to merge high-quality paired reads, and clonotypes were defined as unique nucleotide sequences. MiTCR v1.1 was used to align the clonotypes against IMGT TRBV, TRBD and TRBJ reference segments. The analysis included only V-J combinations with a frequency above 0.0001, which together covered 99% to 99.2% of the repertoires. The TCS score was defined as F50 (clonal expansion) divided by E x V (chaos), with BLOSUM62-based TCRdist calculated between CDR3 peptides within each V-J. Welch's t-statistics and random forest reduced approximately 520 V-J features to about 13, which were used in a naive Bayes classifier (R e1071). The public reads were quality trimmed at Q25 with fastp and then assembled into clones with MiXCR by TCRdb, keeping productive beta chains. Every CDR3 protein is listed once, alongside the most common genes and DNA of its rows. TCRdb's processing, not the authors', yielded these V and J calls. The sample records about 380,000 distinct CDR3 sequences, around a sixth of which are singletons. 40% of the sample rests with the top ten.

Ophthalmopathy patients had moderately to severely active disease, with a Clinical Activity Score of 3 or more, a NOSPECS grade of 4 or more, and a disease duration of less than 3 months. Patients with uncontrolled infections, other autoimmune diseases, pregnancy or lactation were excluded. Diagnoses were based on clinical symptoms, serum thyroxine and TRAb, thyroid ultrasound and orbital computed tomography. PBMCs were separated from roughly 10 ml of fresh peripheral blood using Ficoll-Paque density gradient centrifugation. Total RNA was extracted with Trizol reagent, and quality was checked on an Agilent 2100 Bioanalyzer.

What was sequenced was blood. In this chain, TRBV2 is recombined with TRBJ2-5, with 8 central nucleotides matching TRBD2. The source is a young man with Graves' ophthalmopathy. The CDR3 is CASSATHGGARQETQYF. The DNA sequence is given as TGTGCCAGCAGTGCGACGCACGGGGGGGCGAGACAAGAGACCCAGTACTTC. The entire variable domain, with the stretches around the CDR3 drawn from the reference TRBV2 and TRBJ2-5 proteins, is EPEVTQTPSHQVTQMGQEVILRCVPISNHLYFYWYRQILGQKVEFLVSFYNNEISEKSEIFDDQFSVERPDGSNFTLKIRSTKLEDSAMYFCASSATHGGARQETQYFGPGTRLLVL.